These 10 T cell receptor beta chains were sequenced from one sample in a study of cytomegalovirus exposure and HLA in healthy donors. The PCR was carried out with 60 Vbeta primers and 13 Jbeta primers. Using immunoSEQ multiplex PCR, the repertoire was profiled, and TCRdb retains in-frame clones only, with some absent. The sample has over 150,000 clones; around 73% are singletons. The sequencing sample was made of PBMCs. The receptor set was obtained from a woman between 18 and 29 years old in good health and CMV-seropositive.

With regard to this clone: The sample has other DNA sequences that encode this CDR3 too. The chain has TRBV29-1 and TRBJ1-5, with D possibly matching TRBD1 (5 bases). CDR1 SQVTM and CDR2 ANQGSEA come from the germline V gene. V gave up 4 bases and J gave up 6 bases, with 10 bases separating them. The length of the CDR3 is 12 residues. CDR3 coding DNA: TGCAGCGTTGGGGGGGGGAGTCAGCCCCAGCATTTT. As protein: CSVGGGSQPQHF.

The CDR3 is CASSRRGGANTDTQYF. CDR3 nucleotide sequence: TGCGCCAGCAGCCGGCGGGGGGGGGCGAATACAGATACGCAGTATTTT. This sequence joins TRBV5-1 and TRBJ2-3, with TRBD2 matching over 9 bases. Per the germline V gene, CDR1 is SGHRS and CDR2 is YFSETQ. The length of the CDR3 is 16 residues. J was trimmed by 3 bases and V by 4 bases; bases with no gene match: 9. The whole variable domain, remainder taken from reference TRBV5-1 and TRBJ2-3, is KAGVTQTPRYLIKTRGQQVTLSCSPISGHRSVSWYQQTPGQGLQFLFEYFSETQRNKGNFPGRFSGRQFSNSRSEMNVSTLELGDSALYLCASSRRGGANTDTQYFGPGTRLTVL.

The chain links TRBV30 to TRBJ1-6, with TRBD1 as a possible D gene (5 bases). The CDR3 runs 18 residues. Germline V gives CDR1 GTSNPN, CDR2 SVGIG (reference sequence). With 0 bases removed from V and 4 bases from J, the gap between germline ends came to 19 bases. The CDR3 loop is CAWSVGRLGGNYNSPLHF. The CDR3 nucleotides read TGTGCCTGGAGTGTAGGCCGTCTGGGGGGGAATTATAATTCACCCCTCCACTTT. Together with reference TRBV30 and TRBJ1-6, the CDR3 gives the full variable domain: SQTIHQWPATLVQPVGSPLSLECTVEGTSNPNLYWYRQAAGRGLQLLFYSVGIGQISSEVPQNLSASRPQDRQFILSSKKLLLSDSGFYLCAWSVGRLGGNYNSPLHFGNGTRLTVT.

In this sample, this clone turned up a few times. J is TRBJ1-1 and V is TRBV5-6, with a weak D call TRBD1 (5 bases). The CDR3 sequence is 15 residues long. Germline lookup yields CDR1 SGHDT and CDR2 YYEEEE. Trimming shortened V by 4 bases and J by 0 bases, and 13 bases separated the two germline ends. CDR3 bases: TGTGCCAGCAGCCAGCGACAGATAGTGAACACTGAAGCTTTCTTT. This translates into CASSQRQIVNTEAFF. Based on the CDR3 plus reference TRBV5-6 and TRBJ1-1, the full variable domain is DAGVTQSPTHLIKTRGQQVTLRCSPKSGHDTVSWYQQALGQGPQFIFQYYEEEERQRGNFPDRFSGHQFPNYSSELNVNALLLGDSALYLCASSQRQIVNTEAFFGQGTRLTVV.

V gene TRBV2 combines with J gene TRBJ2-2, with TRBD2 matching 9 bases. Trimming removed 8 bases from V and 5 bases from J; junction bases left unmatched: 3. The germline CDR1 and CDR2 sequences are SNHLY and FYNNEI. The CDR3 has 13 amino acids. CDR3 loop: CASLAGSTGELFF. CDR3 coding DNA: TGTGCCAGCCTAGCGGGGTCGACCGGGGAGCTGTTTTTT.

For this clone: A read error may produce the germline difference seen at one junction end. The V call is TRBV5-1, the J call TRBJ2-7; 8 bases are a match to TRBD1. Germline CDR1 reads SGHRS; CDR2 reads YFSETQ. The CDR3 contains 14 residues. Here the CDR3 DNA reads TGCGTCAGCAGCTTGTACAGGGGGAGTAACGAGCAGTACTTC. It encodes CVSSLYRGSNEQYF.

CDR3 sequence (DNA): TGTGCCAGCAGTGAAGGGCGGGGGGGCGAGACCCAGTACTTC. As protein: CASSEGRGGETQYF. V gene TRBV2 combines with J gene TRBJ2-5; TRBD2 matches at 9 bases. Germline-derived CDR1 and CDR2 are SNHLY and FYNNEI. The CDR3 totals 14 residues. Germline trimming cut 1 base from V and 5 bases from J; bases unmatched to any gene: 2.

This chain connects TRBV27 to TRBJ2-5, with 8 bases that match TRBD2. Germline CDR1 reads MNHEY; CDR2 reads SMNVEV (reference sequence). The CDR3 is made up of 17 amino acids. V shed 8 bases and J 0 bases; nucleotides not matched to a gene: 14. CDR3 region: CASSPTWTSSYQETQYF. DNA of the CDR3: TGTGCCAGCTCCCCCACCTGGACTAGCTCGTACCAAGAGACCCAGTACTTC.

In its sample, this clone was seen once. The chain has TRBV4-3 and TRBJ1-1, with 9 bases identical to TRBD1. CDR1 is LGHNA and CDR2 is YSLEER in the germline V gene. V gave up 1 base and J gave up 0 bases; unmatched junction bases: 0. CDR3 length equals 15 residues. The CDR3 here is CASSQGDRVNTEAFF. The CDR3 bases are TGCGCCAGCAGCCAAGGGGACAGGGTGAACACTGAAGCTTTCTTT.

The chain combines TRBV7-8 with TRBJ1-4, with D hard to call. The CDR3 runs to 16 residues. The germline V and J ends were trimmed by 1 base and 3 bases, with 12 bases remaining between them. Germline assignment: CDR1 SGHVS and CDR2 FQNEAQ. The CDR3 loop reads CASSLVLHGANEKLFF. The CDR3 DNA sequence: TGTGCCAGCAGCTTAGTTCTTCACGGGGCTAATGAAAAACTGTTTTTT.